In this sample, the clone carrying this T cell receptor (beta chain) turned up a few times. The data are from a study of response to subunit inactivated influenza vaccine. CDR1 is MNHNS, CDR2 SASEGT, per germline. The CDR3 has 15 residues. The V end was cut by 4 bases, the J end by 0 bases, with 13 bases between. One entry per CDR3 protein results from TCRdb running MiXCR on the RT-PCR reads. The table lists 550,000 to 800,000 distinct CDR3 sequences, around 14% of them singletons. The sequencing here drew on PBMCs from blood, taken 12 days after vaccination. This sequence was found in a man aged 50 to 59 who received an inactivated influenza vaccine. V and J are TRBV6-1 and TRBJ2-7; the D gene could be TRBD1 or TRBD2 (5 bases each). CDR3 residues: CASSVPGRGSYEQYF. The CDR3, as DNA: TGTGCCAGCAGTGTCCCGGGACGAGGCTCCTACGAGCAGTACTTC.